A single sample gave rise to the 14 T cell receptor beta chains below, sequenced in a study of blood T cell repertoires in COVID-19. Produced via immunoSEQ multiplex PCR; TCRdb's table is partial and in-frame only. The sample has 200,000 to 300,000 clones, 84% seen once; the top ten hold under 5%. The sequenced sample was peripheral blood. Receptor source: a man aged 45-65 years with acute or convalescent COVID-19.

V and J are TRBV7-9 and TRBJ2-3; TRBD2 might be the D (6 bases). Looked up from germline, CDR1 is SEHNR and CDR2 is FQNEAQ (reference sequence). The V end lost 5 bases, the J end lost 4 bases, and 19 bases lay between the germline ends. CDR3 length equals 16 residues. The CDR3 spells CASSLGWLGGSDTQYF. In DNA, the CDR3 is TGTGCCAGCAGCCTAGGTTGGCTCGGGGGTTCAGATACGCAGTATTTT. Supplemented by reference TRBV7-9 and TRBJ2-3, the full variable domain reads DTGVSQNPRHKITKRGQNVTFRCDPISEHNRLYWYRQTLGQGPEFLTYFQNEAQLEKSRLLSDRFSAERPKGSFSTLEIQRTEQGDSAMYLCASSLGWLGGSDTQYFGPGTRLTVL.

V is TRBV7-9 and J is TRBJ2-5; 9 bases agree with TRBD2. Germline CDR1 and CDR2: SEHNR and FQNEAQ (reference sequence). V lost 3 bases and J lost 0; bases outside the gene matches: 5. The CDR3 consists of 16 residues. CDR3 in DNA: TGTGCCAGCAGCTTTGGCGGGGGGGCCTACCAAGAGACCCAGTACTTC. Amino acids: CASSFGGGAYQETQYF.

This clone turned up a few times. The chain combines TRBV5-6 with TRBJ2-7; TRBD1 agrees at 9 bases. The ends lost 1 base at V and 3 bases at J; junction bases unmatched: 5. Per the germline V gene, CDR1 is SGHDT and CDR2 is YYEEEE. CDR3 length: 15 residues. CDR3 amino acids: CASSLKTGGYYEQYF. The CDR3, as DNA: TGTGCCAGCAGCTTGAAGACAGGGGGGTACTACGAGCAGTACTTC.

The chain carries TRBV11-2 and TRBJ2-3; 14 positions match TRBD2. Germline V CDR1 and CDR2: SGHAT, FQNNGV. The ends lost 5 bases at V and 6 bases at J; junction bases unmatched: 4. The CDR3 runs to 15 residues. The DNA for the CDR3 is TGTGCCAGCAGCCCAGGACTAGCGGGAGGTGATACGCAGTATTTT. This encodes CASSPGLAGGDTQYF.

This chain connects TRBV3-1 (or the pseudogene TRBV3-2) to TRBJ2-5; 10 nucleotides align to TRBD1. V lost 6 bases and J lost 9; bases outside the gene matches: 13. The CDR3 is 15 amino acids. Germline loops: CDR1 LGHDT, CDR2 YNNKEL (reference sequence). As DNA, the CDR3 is TGTGCCAGCAGAACCGGGACAGGGGACACAGGGGCCCAGTACTTC. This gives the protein CASRTGTGDTGAQYF.

In DNA, the CDR3 is TGTGCCACCCGGTGGGGGGAACAAGAGACCCAGTACTTC. This translates into CATRWGEQETQYF. V and J are TRBV2 and TRBJ2-5, with D possibly TRBD2 on 6 matching bases. Trimming took 10 bases from V and 2 from J, leaving 14 bases between them. Germline CDR1 SNHLY, CDR2 FYNNEI. The CDR3 consists of 13 residues.

For the CDR3, the DNA is TGTGCCAGCTCACCAGAGCTTTTTGCTGAAGCTTTCTTT. Translation: CASSPELFAEAFF. The rearrangement joins TRBV18 to TRBJ1-1; D gene uncertain. Germline V CDR1 and CDR2: KGHSH, LQKENI. Trimming cost V 2 bases and J 6 bases, with 10 bases left between them. The CDR3 is 13 amino acids.

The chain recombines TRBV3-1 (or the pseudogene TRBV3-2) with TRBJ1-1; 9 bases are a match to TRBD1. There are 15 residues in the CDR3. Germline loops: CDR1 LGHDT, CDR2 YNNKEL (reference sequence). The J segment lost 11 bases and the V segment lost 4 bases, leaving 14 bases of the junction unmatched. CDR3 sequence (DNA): TGTGCCAGCAGCCCGTCATCAACAGGGGGCGATCTCGCTTTCTTT. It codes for CASSPSSTGGDLAFF.

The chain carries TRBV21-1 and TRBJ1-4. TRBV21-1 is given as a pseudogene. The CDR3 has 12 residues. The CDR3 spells CARAGVNEKLFF. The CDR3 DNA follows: TGTGCCAGGGCCGGAGTCAATGAAAAACTGTTTTTT.

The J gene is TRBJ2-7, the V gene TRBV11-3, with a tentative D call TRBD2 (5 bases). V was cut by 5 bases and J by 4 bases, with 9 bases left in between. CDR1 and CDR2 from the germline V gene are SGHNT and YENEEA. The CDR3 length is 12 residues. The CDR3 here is CASSRSGYEQYF. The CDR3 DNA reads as TGTGCCAGCAGCAGAAGCGGTTACGAGCAGTACTTC.

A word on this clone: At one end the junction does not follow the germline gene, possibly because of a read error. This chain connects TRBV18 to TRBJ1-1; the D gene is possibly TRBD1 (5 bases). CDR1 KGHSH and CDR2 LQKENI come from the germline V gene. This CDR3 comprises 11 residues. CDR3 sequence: CASSLTVQAFF. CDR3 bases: TGTGCCAGCTCACTTACAGTACAGGCCTTTTTT.

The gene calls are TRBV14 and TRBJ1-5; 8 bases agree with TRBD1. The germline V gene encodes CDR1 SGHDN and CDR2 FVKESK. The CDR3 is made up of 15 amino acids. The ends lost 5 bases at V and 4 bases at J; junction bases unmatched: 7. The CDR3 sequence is CASSSGQGRNQPQHF. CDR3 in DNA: TGTGCCAGCAGCTCTGGACAGGGAAGGAATCAGCCCCAGCATTTT. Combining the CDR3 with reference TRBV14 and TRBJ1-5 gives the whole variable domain EAGVTQFPSHSVIEKGQTVTLRCDPISGHDNLYWYRRVMGKEIKFLLHFVKESKQDESGMPNNRFLAERTGGTYSTLKVQPAELEDSGVYFCASSSGQGRNQPQHFGDGTRLSIL.

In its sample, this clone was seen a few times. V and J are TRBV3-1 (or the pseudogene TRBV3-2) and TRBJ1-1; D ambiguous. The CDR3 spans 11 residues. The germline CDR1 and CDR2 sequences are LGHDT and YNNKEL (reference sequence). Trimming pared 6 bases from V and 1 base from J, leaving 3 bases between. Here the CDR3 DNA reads TGTGCCAGCAGGAGGAACACTGAAGCTTTCTTT. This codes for CASRRNTEAFF.

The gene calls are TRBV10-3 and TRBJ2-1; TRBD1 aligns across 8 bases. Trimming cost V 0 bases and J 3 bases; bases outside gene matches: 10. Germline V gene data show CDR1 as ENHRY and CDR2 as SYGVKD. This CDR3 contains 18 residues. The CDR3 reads CAISESSLGQGFYNEQFF. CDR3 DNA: TGTGCCATCAGTGAGTCGAGCCTAGGACAGGGTTTCTACAATGAGCAGTTCTTC.